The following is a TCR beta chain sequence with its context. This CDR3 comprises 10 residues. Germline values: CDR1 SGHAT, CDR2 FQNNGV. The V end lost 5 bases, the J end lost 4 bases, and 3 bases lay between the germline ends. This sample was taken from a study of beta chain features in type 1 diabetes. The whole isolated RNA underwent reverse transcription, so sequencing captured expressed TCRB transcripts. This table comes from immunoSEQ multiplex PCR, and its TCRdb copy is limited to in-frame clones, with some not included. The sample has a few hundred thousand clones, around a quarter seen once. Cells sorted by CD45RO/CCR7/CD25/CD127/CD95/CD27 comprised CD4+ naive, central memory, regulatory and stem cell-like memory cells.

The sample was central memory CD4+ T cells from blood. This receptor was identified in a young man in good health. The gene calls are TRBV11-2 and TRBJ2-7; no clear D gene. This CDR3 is CASSGYEQYF. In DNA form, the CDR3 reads TGTGCCAGCAGCGGATACGAGCAGTACTTC.